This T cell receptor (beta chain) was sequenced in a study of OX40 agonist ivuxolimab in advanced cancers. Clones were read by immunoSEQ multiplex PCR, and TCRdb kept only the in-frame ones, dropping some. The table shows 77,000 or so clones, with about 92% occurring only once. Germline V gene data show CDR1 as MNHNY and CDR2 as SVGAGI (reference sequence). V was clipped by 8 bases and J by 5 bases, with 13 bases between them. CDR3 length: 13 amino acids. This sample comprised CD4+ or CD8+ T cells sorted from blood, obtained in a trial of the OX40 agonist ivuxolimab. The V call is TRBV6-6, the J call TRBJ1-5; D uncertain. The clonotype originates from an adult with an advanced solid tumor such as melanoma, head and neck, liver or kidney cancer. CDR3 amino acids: CASGTLTDQPQHF. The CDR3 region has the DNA TGTGCCAGCGGCACCCTGACGGATCAGCCCCAGCATTTT.